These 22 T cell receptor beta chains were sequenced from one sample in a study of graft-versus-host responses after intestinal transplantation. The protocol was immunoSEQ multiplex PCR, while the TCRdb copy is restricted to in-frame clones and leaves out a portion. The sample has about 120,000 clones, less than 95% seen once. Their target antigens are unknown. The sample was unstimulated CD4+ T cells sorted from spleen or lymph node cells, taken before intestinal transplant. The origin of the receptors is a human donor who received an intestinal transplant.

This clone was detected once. CDR3: CASSPLRGPSNQPQHF. The CDR3 DNA reads as TGTGCCAGCAGCCCTCTTAGGGGGCCCTCCAATCAGCCCCAGCATTTT. The chain couples TRBV7-8 to TRBJ1-5, with 7 bases fitting TRBD1. V lost 5 bases, J lost 3 bases, and 10 bases stayed unmatched. The V gene's germline CDR1 is SGHVS and CDR2 FQNEAQ. The CDR3 spans 16 residues.

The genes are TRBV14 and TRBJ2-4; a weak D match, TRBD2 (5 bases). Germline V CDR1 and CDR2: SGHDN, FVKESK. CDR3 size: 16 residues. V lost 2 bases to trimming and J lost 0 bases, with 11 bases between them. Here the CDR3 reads CASSQNGGLAKNIQYF. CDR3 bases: TGTGCCAGCAGCCAAAATGGAGGTTTAGCCAAAAACATTCAGTACTTC.

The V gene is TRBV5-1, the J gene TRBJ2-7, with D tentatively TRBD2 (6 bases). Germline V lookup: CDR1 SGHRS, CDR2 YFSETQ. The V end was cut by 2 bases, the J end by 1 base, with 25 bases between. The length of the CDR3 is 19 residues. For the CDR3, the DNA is TGCGCCAGCAGCTTTAAAGTCGGGAGTAGGAGATTGGCTTCCTACGAGCAGTACTTC. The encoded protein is CASSFKVGSRRLASYEQYF.

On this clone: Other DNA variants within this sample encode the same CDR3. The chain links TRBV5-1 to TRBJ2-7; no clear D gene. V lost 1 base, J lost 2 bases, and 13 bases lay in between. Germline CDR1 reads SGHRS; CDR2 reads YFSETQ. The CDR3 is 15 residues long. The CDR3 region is CASSLKGGATYEQYF. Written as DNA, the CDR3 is TGCGCCAGCAGCTTGAAAGGCGGAGCCACCTACGAGCAGTACTTC.

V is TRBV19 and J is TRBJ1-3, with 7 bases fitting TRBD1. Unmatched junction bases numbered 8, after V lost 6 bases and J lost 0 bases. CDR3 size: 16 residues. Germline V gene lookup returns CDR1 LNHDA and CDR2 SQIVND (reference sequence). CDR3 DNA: TGTGCCAGTAGCCAACAGGGGACGATCTCTGGAAACACCATATATTTT. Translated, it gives CASSQQGTISGNTIYF.

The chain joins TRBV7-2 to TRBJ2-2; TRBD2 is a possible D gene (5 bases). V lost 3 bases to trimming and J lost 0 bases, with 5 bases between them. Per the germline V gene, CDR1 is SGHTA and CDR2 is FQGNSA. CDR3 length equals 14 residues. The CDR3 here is CASSFGTNTGELFF. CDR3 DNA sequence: TGTGCCAGCAGCTTCGGGACGAACACCGGGGAGCTGTTTTTT.

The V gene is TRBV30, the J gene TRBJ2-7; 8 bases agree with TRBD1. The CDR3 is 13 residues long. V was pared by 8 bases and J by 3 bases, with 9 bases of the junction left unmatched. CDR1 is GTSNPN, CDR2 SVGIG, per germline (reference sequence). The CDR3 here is CAQTRTGNYEQYF. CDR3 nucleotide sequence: TGTGCCCAGACCAGGACAGGGAACTACGAGCAGTACTTC.

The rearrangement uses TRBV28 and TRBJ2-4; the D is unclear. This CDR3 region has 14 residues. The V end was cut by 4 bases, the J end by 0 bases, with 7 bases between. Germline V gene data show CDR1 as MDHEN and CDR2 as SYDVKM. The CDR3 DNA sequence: TGTGCCAGCAGTTCCAGGTTAGCCAAAAACATTCAGTACTTC. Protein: CASSSRLAKNIQYF.

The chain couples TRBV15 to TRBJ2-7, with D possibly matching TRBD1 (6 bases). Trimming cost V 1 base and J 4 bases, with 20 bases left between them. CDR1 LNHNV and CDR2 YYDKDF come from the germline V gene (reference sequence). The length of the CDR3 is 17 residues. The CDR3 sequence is CATSRVLGRKGDYEQYF. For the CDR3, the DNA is TGTGCCACCAGCAGAGTTTTGGGCAGGAAGGGGGATTACGAGCAGTACTTC.

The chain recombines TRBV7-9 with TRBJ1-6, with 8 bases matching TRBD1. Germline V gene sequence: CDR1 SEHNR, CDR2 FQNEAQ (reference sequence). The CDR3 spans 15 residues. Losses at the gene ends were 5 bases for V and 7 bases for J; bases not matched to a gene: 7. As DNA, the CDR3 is TGTGCCAGCAGCGTAGGACAGGGCTTAAATTCACCCCTCCACTTT. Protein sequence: CASSVGQGLNSPLHF.

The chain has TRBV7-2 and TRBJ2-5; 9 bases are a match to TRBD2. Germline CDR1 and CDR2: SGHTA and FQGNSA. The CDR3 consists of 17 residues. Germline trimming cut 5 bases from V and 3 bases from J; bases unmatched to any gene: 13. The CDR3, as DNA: TGTGCCAGCAGCCCCCGGGGGCGACTAGCGGTGAAAGAGACCCAGTACTTC. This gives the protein CASSPRGRLAVKETQYF.

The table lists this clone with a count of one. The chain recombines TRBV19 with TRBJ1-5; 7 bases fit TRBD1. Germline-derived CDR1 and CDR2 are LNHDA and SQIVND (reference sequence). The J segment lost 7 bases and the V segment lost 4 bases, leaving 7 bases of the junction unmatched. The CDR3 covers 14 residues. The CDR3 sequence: CASSTDRPTQPQHF. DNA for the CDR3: TGTGCCAGTAGTACGGACAGGCCGACACAGCCCCAGCATTTT.

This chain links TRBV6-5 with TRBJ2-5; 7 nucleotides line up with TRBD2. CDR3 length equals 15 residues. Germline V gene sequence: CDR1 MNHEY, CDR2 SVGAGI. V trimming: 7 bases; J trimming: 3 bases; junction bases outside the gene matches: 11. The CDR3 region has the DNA TGTGCCAGCAAAGTGAGGCGGGGGACTGAAGAGACCCAGTACTTC. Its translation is CASKVRRGTEETQYF.

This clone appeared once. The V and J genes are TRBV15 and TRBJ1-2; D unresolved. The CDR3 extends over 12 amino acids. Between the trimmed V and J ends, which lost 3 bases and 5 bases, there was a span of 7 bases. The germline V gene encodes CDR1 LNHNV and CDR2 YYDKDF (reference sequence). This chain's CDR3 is CATSRARYGYTF. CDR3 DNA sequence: TGTGCCACCAGCAGGGCTCGTTATGGCTACACCTTC. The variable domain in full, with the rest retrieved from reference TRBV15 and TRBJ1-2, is DAMVIQNPRYQVTQFGKPVTLSCSQTLNHNVMYWYQQKSSQAPKLLFHYYDKDFNNEADTPDNFQSRRPNTSFCFLDIRSPGLGDTAMYLCATSRARYGYTFGSGTRLTVV.

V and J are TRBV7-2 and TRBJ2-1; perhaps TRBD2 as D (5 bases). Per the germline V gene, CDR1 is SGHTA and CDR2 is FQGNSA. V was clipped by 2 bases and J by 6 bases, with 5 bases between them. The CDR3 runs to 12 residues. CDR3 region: CASSLTSNEQFF. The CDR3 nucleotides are TGTGCCAGCAGCTTAACTAGCAATGAGCAGTTCTTC.

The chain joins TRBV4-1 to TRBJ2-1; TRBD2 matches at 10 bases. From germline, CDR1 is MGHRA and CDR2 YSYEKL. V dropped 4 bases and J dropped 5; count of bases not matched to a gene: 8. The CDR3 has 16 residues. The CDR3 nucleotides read TGCGCCAGCAGCCCCCCGCTAGCGGGAGTTGACAATGAGCAGTTCTTC. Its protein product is CASSPPLAGVDNEQFF.

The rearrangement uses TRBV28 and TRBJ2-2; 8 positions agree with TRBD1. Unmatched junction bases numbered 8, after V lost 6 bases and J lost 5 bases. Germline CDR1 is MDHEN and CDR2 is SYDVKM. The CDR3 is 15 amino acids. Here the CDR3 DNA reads TGTGCCAGCAGATCGGGACAGGCTTGGACCGGGGAGCTGTTTTTT. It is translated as CASRSGQAWTGELFF.

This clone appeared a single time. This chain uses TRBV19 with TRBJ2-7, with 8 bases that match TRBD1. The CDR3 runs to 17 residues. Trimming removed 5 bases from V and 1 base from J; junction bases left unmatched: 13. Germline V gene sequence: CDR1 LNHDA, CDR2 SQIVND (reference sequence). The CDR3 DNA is TGTGCCAGTAGTGATCCCGGGACAGGTGAAGGGTCCTACGAGCAGTACTTC. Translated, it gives CASSDPGTGEGSYEQYF.

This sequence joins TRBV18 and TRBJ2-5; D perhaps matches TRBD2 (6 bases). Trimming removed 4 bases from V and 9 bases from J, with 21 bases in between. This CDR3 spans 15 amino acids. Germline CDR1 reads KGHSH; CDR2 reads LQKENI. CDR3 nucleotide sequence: TGTGCCAGCTCACTAAACTTAGCGGAGCTGATTCCCCAGTACTTC. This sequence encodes CASSLNLAELIPQYF.

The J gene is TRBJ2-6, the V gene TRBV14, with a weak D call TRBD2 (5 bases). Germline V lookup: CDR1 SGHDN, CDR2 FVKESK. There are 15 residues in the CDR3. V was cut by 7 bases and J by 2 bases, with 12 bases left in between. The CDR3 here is CASTPHGTGANVLTF. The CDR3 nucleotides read TGTGCCAGCACCCCCCACGGGACTGGGGCCAACGTCCTGACTTTC. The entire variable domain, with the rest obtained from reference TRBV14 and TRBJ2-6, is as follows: EAGVTQFPSHSVIEKGQTVTLRCDPISGHDNLYWYRRVMGKEIKFLLHFVKESKQDESGMPNNRFLAERTGGTYSTLKVQPAELEDSGVYFCASTPHGTGANVLTFGAGSRLTVL.

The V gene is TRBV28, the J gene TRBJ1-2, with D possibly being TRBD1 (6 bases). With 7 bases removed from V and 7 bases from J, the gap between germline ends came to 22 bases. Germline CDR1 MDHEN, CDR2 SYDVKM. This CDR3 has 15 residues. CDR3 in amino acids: CASKSGTPTLGGYTF. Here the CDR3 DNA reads TGTGCCAGCAAATCCGGGACACCCACTTTAGGTGGCTACACCTTC.

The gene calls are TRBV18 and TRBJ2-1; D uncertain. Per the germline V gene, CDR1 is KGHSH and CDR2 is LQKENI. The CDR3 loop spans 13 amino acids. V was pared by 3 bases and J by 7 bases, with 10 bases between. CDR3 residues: CASSPRRVNEQFF. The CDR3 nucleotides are TGTGCCAGCTCACCCAGACGGGTAAATGAGCAGTTCTTC.